A single sample is the source of the 19 T cell receptor beta chains below, sequenced in a study of radiation and T cells in renal cell carcinoma. Documented time point: baseline pretreatment blood. Treatment: 15 Gy SBRT to primary tumor, nephrectomy 4 weeks later. TCRdb's copy holds only in-frame clones and misses some; the assay was immunoSEQ multiplex PCR. The sample has around 94,000 clones, roughly 90% seen once. The source was blood, collected from a patient whose treatment included radiotherapy and nephrectomy. These receptors came from a man aged 45-65 years with renal cell carcinoma.

This chain links TRBV7-2 with TRBJ2-1, with D possibly matching TRBD1 (6 bases). Trimming pared 4 bases from V and 0 bases from J, leaving 16 bases between. Germline V CDR1 and CDR2: SGHTA, FQGNSA. The CDR3 runs to 17 residues. The CDR3 spells CASSYHYRESSYNEQFF. The DNA of the CDR3 is TGTGCCAGCAGCTACCACTACAGGGAAAGCTCCTACAATGAGCAGTTCTTC.

The DNA of the CDR3 is TGTGCCAGCAGCCAAGTCGCAGGGGCCGACACTGAAGCTTTCTTT. As protein: CASSQVAGADTEAFF. The genes are TRBV14 and TRBJ1-1; TRBD1 might be the D (6 bases). CDR1 is SGHDN and CDR2 is FVKESK in the germline V gene. Trimming cost V 1 base and J 3 bases, with 12 bases left between them. The CDR3 is 15 residues long.

This clone was counted a few times. The rearrangement uses TRBV7-2 and TRBJ2-1, with D perhaps matching TRBD1 or TRBD2 (5 bases each). Germline CDR1 SGHTA, CDR2 FQGNSA. The CDR3 has 14 amino acids. Trimming pared 4 bases from V and 4 bases from J, leaving 11 bases between. DNA of the CDR3: TGTGCCAGCAGCTCCCGGGGCGGGTACAATGAGCAGTTCTTC. This translates into CASSSRGGYNEQFF.

V usage is TRBV7-9 and J usage is TRBJ2-5, with D perhaps matching TRBD1 or TRBD2 (5 bases each). V was trimmed by 5 bases and J by 7 bases, leaving 20 bases between them. Germline V gene data show CDR1 as SEHNR and CDR2 as FQNEAQ (reference sequence). CDR3 length: 15 residues. The CDR3 loop reads CASSPPGTLLGTQYF. The CDR3 DNA follows: TGTGCCAGCAGCCCTCCCGGGACCCTCCTCGGGACCCAGTACTTC.

The V call is TRBV5-4, the J call TRBJ2-7; 10 nucleotides agree with TRBD1. Germline V gene data show CDR1 as SGHNT and CDR2 as YYREEE (reference sequence). V gave up 2 bases and J gave up 4 bases; unmatched junction bases: 12. The CDR3 runs 17 residues. This CDR3 reads CASSFRTGGPLFYEQYF. The DNA of the CDR3 is TGTGCCAGCAGCTTTCGGACAGGGGGGCCCCTTTTTTACGAGCAGTACTTC.

CDR3 in DNA: TGTGCCAGTACCAAAAGGACAGGGAACACCGGGGAGCTGTTTTTT. Amino acids: CASTKRTGNTGELFF. This sequence joins TRBV19 and TRBJ2-2, with 7 positions matching TRBD1. Trimming removed 7 bases from V and 1 base from J; junction bases left unmatched: 6. The CDR3 spans 15 residues. Per germline, CDR1 LNHDA and CDR2 SQIVND (reference sequence).

The rearrangement joins TRBV27 to TRBJ2-1, with D possibly being TRBD1 (6 bases). The CDR3 length is 16 residues. Per germline, CDR1 MNHEY and CDR2 SMNVEV (reference sequence). V lost 7 bases to trimming and J lost 4 bases, with 20 bases between them. The CDR3 sequence is CASTRSPGTNYNEQFF. The DNA of the CDR3 is TGTGCCAGCACCCGAAGCCCCGGGACAAATTACAATGAGCAGTTCTTC.

This CDR3 reads CASSAASGVSNTGELFF. The CDR3 DNA reads as TGTGCCAGCAGTGCGGCTAGCGGGGTTTCGAACACCGGGGAGCTGTTTTTT. V gene TRBV6-4 combines with J gene TRBJ2-2; 9 bases align to TRBD2. The junction had 6 bases not matched to a gene; V was cut back by 4 bases and J by 0 bases. This CDR3 contains 17 residues. Germline lookup yields CDR1 MRHNA and CDR2 SNTAGT.

Here the CDR3 reads CASSEMGAGAGNQPQHF. CDR3 bases: TGTGCCAGTAGCGAAATGGGCGCGGGCGCCGGCAATCAGCCCCAGCATTTT. The chain uses TRBV19 and TRBJ1-5; D uncertain. CDR1 and CDR2 (germline): LNHDA, SQIVND (reference sequence). CDR3 size: 17 residues. The V and J ends lost 6 bases and 2 bases respectively, with 20 bases between them.

This chain joins TRBV7-3 and TRBJ2-2; 8 bases match TRBD2. CDR3 length equals 16 residues. Germline assignment: CDR1 SGHTA and CDR2 FQGTGA. V shed 0 bases, J shed 0 bases, and the junction held 0 bases outside the gene matches. The DNA of the CDR3 is TGTGCCAGCAGCTTAACCGGGGGGGCGAACACCGGGGAGCTGTTTTTT. Encoded protein: CASSLTGGANTGELFF.

V gene TRBV18 combines with J gene TRBJ2-3; 7 nucleotides line up with TRBD1. Trimming removed 5 bases from V and 0 bases from J; junction bases left unmatched: 5. Germline lookup yields CDR1 KGHSH and CDR2 LQKENI. The CDR3 has 15 residues. CDR3 region: CASSGTESSTDTQYF. CDR3 nucleotides: TGTGCCAGCTCAGGGACAGAGTCTAGCACAGATACGCAGTATTTT.

The chain combines TRBV7-8 with TRBJ1-4; a possible D gene is TRBD1 (6 bases). The CDR3 length is 17 residues. The germline CDR1 and CDR2 sequences are SGHVS and FQNEAQ. V gave up 5 bases and J gave up 5 bases, with 21 bases separating them. CDR3 coding DNA: TGTGCCAGCAGCCTAAAACAACAGGGAGGGCTAAATGAAAAACTGTTTTTT. Encoded protein: CASSLKQQGGLNEKLFF.

The chain links TRBV6-5 to TRBJ2-7; TRBD1 agrees at 8 bases. V lost 4 bases and J lost 3; bases outside the gene matches: 5. The germline V gene has CDR1 MNHEY and CDR2 SVGAGI. The CDR3 sequence is 14 residues long. CDR3 bases: TGTGCCAGCAGTTTACGACAGGGGCTCTACGAGCAGTACTTC. It translates to CASSLRQGLYEQYF.

V is TRBV6-6 and J is TRBJ1-3, with D possibly matching TRBD1 (6 bases). Looked up from germline, CDR1 is MNHNY and CDR2 is SVGAGI (reference sequence). The CDR3 extends over 15 amino acids. V was pared by 7 bases and J by 6 bases, with 19 bases between. CDR3: CASNNPQGHQNTIYF. The DNA for the CDR3 is TGTGCCAGCAACAATCCTCAGGGACATCAAAACACCATATATTTT.

The chain carries TRBV6-5 and TRBJ1-2; TRBD1 matches 8 bases. V trimming: 4 bases; J trimming: 3 bases; junction bases outside the gene matches: 7. The length of the CDR3 is 15 residues. Germline lookup yields CDR1 MNHEY and CDR2 SVGAGI. CDR3 bases: TGTGCCAGCAGTTCGGCACTGACAGGGGACTATGGCTACACCTTC. This sequence encodes CASSSALTGDYGYTF.

This chain uses TRBV9 with TRBJ2-1; either TRBD1 or TRBD2 may supply D (5 bases each). The germline gives CDR1 SGDLS, CDR2 YYNGEE. The CDR3 sequence is 12 residues long. V lost 5 bases to trimming and J lost 10 bases, with 13 bases between them. The CDR3 DNA is TGTGCCAGCAGTGCCCCGGGACCCGAGCAGTTCTTC. It yields the protein CASSAPGPEQFF.

The V gene is TRBV21-1, the J gene TRBJ1-3; TRBD1, the table's D call, lacks a check against the DNA. TRBV21-1 is a documented pseudogene. The CDR3 sequence is 15 residues long. CDR3 nucleotides: TGTGCCAGCAGCTCCAGGATCCTCTCTGGAAACACCATATATTTT. Translated: CASSSRILSGNTIYF.

The V and J genes are TRBV7-3 and TRBJ2-5; 8 nucleotides line up with TRBD2. The CDR3 sequence is 15 residues long. CDR1 and CDR2 from the germline V gene are SGHTA and FQGTGA. The junction had 6 bases not matched to a gene; V was cut back by 2 bases and J by 4 bases. CDR3 nucleotides: TGTGCCAGCAGCTTATGGGGGACTAGGGGAGAGACCCAGTACTTC. Translation: CASSLWGTRGETQYF.

V usage is TRBV9 and J usage is TRBJ2-1; 8 bases are shared with TRBD1. The V and J ends lost 0 bases and 9 bases, in that order; junction bases with no gene match: 8. This CDR3 comprises 15 residues. The V gene's germline CDR1 is SGDLS and CDR2 YYNGEE. The CDR3 DNA reads TGTGCCAGCAGCGTAGCTGGTCAGGGGGCGGGTGAGCAGTTCTTC. Its translation is CASSVAGQGAGEQFF. Variable domain in full (rest from reference TRBV9 and TRBJ2-1): DSGVTQTPKHLITATGQRVTLRCSPRSGDLSVYWYQQSLDQGLQFLIQYYNGEERAKGNILERFSAQQFPDLHSELNLSSLELGDSALYFCASSVAGQGAGEQFFGPGTRLTVL.